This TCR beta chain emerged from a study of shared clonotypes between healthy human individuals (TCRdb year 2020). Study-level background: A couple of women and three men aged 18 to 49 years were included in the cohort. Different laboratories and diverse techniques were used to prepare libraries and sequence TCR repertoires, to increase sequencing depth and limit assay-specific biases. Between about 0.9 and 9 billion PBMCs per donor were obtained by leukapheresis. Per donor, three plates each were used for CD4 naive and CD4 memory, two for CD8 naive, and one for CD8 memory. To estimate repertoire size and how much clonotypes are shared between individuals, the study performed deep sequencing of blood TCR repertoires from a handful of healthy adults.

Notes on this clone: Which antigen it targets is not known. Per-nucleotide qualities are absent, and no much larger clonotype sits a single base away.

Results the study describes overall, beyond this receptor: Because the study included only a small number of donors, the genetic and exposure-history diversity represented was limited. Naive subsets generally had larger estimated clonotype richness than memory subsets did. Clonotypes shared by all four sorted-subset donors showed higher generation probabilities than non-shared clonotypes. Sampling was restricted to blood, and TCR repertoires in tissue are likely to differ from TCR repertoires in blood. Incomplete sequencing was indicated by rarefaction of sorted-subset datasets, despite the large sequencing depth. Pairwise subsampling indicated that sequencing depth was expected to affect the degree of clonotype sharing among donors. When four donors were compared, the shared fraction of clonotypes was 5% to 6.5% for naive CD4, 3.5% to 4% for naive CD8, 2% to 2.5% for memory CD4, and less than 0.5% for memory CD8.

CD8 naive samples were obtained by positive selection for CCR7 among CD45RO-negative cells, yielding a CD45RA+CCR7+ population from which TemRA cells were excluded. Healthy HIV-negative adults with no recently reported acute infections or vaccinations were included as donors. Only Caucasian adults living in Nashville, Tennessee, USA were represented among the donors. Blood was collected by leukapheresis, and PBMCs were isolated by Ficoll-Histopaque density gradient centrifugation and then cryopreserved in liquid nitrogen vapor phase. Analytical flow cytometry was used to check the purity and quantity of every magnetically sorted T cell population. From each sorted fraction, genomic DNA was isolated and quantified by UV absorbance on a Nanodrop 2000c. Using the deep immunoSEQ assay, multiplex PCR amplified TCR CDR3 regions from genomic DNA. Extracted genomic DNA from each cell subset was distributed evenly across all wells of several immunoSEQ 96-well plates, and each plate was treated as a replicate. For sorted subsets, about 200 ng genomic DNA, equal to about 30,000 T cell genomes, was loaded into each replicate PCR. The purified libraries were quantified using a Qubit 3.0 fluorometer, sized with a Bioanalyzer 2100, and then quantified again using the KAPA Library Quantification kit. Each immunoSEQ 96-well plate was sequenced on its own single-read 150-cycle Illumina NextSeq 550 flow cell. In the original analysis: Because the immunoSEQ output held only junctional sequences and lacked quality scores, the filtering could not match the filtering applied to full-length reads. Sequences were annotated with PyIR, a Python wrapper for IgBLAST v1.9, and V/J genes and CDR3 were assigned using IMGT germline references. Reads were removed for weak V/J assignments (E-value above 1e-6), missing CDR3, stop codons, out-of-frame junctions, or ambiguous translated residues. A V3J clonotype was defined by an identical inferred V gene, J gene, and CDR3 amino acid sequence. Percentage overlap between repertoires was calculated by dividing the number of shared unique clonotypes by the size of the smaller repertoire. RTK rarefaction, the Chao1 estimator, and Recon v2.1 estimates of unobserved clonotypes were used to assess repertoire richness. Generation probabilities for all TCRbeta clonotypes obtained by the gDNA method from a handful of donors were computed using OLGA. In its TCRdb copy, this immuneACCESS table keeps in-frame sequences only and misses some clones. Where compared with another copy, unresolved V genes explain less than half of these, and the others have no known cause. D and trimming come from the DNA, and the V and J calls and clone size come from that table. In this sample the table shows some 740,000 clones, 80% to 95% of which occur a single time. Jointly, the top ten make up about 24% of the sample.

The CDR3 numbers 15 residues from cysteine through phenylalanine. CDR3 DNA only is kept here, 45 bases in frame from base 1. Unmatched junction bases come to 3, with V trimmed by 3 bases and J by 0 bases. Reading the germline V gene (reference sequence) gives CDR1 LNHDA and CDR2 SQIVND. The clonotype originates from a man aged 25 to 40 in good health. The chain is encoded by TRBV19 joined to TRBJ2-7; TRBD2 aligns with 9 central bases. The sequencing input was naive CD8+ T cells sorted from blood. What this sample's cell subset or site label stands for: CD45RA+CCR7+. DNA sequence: TGTGCCAGTAGTATCGCTAGCGGGGCCTCCTACGAGCAGTACTTC. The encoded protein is CASSIASGASYEQYF.